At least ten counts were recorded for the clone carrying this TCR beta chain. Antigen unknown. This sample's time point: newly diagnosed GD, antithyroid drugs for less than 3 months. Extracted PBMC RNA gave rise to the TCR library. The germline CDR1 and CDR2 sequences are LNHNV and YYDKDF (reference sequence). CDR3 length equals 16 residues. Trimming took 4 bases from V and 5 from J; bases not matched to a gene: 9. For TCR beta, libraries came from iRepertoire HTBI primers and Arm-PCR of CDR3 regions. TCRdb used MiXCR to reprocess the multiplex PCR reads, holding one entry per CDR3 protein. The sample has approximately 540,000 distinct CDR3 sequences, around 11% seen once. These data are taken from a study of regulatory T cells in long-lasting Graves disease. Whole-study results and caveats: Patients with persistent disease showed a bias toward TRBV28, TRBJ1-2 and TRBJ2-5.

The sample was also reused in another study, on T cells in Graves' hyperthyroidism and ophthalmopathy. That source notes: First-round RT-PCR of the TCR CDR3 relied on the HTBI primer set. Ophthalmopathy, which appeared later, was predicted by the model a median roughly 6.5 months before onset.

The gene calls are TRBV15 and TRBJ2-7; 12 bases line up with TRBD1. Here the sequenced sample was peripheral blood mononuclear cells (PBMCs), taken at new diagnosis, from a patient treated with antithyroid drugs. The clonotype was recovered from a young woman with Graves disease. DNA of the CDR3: TGTGCCACCAGCACCCTTGGGGACAGGGGGCTAAACGAGCAGTACTTC. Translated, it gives CATSTLGDRGLNEQYF.